This TCR beta chain was identified during a study of blood T cell repertoires in COVID-19. As for the study in general: Acute and convalescent COVID-19 samples came from the United States, Italy and Spain. Nucleic acid was either cDNA or gDNA, and it came from T cells, B-cell-depleted T cells, or PBMCs.

The CDR3 consists of 15 residues. Per germline, CDR1 SQVTM and CDR2 ANQGSEA. J gave up 4 bases and V 3 bases, and 4 bases lay outside the gene matches. The assay was immunoSEQ multiplex PCR, and TCRdb's table has in-frame clones only and misses some. The profile shows 140,000 to 150,000 clones, roughly 85% of them singletons. This TCR came from a human donor with acute or convalescent COVID-19. The donor label of this sample is uncertain. This chain uses TRBV29-1 with TRBJ2-1, with 12 bases matching TRBD2. The specimen was peripheral blood. The CDR3 is CSVDLTSGSYNEQFF. The CDR3 DNA sequence: TGCAGCGTTGATTTGACTAGCGGGAGTTACAATGAGCAGTTCTTC.